This entry features one T cell receptor beta chain sequence. This sample was taken from a study of blood T cell repertoires in COVID-19. TCRdb keeps only in-frame clones here, not all; method: immunoSEQ multiplex PCR. The profile shows over 200,000 clones, over 70% of them singletons. Deletions cut 3 bases from V and 3 bases from J, with 15 bases between. CDR3 length: 15 residues. The germline CDR1 and CDR2 sequences are LNHDA and SQIVND (reference sequence). The sequencing sample was made of peripheral blood. This clonotype originated in a woman aged 50 to 65 with acute or convalescent COVID-19. The rearrangement joins TRBV19 to TRBJ2-7, with D perhaps TRBD2 (5 bases). CDR3 sequence reads: CASSIIPGGIYEQYF. DNA for the CDR3: TGTGCCAGTAGTATTATCCCAGGAGGTATCTACGAGCAGTACTTC.